The entry that follows covers one T cell receptor beta chain sequence. The data were taken from a study of shared T cell receptors in the human thymus. The germline V gene has CDR1 MDHEN and CDR2 SYDVKM. There are 15 residues in the CDR3. Trimming removed 3 bases at V and 5 bases at J, with 14 bases between. The table came from immunoSEQ multiplex PCR; TCRdb's copy has only in-frame clones and leaves some out. The sample has 700,000 or so clones; 70% to 90% are singletons. These records were also assigned to another study, of human thymus T cells. That publication notes: Congenital heart defects were the reason for the corrective surgery that the donors, healthy Finnish infants, were having. Resections from corrective heart surgery provided thymus tissue. Biased V and J segment usage appeared in thymus and peripheral blood. Thymic repertoires from unrelated individuals overlapped highly, related research reported.

The sample taken for sequencing was thymocytes. The chain joins TRBV28 to TRBJ2-1, with D possibly being TRBD2 (6 bases). This TCR was sampled from a girl under two years old with a congenital heart defect. The CDR3 region has the DNA TGTGCCAGCAGTTTTAAGGGACTCCTCGACAATGAGCAGTTCTTC. As protein: CASSFKGLLDNEQFF.